This entry lists 13 T cell receptor beta chains sequenced from one sample in a study of ipilimumab plus nivolumab after autologous stem cell transplantation (dated by TCRdb to the early 2020s). The library was built by means of the immunoSEQ multiplex PCR assay. TCRdb mirrors the immuneACCESS table, restricted to in-frame sequences. Some clones are absent from its copies; in checked studies, under half trace to an unresolved V gene, and the reason for the others is unknown. Within this sample are around 20,000 clones, with 70% to 85% of them counted one time only. The ten most abundant clones make up 15% to 25% of the sample. Sequencing used PBMCs, obtained in a trial of ipilimumab plus nivolumab as post-transplant consolidation. These receptor sequences come from a male donor with diffuse large B-cell lymphoma.

This clone was recorded a few times. This specimen includes other DNA sequences encoding the same CDR3. The genes are TRBV5-1 and TRBJ1-1; a possible D gene is TRBD1 (5 bases). CDR1 and CDR2 (germline): SGHRS, YFSETQ. Trimming stripped 5 bases from V and 2 bases from J, with 13 bases between. The CDR3 covers 14 residues. For the CDR3, the DNA is TGCGCCAGCAGTGTTGAGACAGCCAACACTGAAGCTTTCTTT. This sequence encodes CASSVETANTEAFF.

Concerning this clone itself: This may be a read error, as it is one base from a much larger clone. This chain links TRBV28 with TRBJ1-3; tentative D call: TRBD1 (5 bases). This CDR3 spans 15 amino acids. The germline V gene has CDR1 MDHEN and CDR2 SYDVKM. CDR3 residues: CASSPTAFSRNTIYF. CDR3 coding DNA: TGTGCCAGCAGCCCGACAGCATTCTCTAGAAACACCATATATTTT. Supplemented by reference TRBV28 and TRBJ1-3, the full variable domain reads DVKVTQSSRYLVKRTGEKVFLECVQDMDHENMFWYRQDPGLGLRLIYFSYDVKMKEKGDIPEGYSVSREKKERFSLILESASTNQTSMYLCASSPTAFSRNTIYFGEGSWLTVV.

The chain employs TRBV7-9 and TRBJ1-6; D is uncertain. Per the germline V gene, CDR1 is SEHNR and CDR2 is FQNEAQ (reference sequence). Trimming shortened V by 5 bases and J by 10 bases, and 9 bases separated the two germline ends. This CDR3 region has 12 residues. DNA of the CDR3: TGTGCCAGCAGCCCAGTTAGGTCACCCCTCCACTTT. Protein: CASSPVRSPLHF.

The rearrangement uses TRBV18 and TRBJ2-7, with 10 nucleotides matching TRBD1. This CDR3 has 14 residues. The trim removed 5 bases at V and 3 bases at J, leaving 4 bases unmatched. Germline CDR1 is KGHSH and CDR2 is LQKENI. The CDR3 loop reads CASSIRDRGYEQYF. In nucleotides, the CDR3 is TGTGCCAGCTCAATCCGGGACAGGGGCTACGAGCAGTACTTC.

The rearrangement links TRBV5-5 to TRBJ1-1, with D perhaps TRBD1 (5 bases). This CDR3 region has 15 residues. Per germline, CDR1 SGHKS and CDR2 YYEKEE (reference sequence). Trimming took off 4 bases at V and 4 bases at J, with 17 bases between the two ends. Here the CDR3 reads CASSVPGPRFTEAFF. The CDR3 nucleotides are TGTGCCAGCAGCGTACCGGGACCGAGGTTCACTGAAGCTTTCTTT.

The chain uses TRBV9 and TRBJ2-5; D unclear. Trimming cost V 2 bases and J 4 bases, with 12 bases left between them. The CDR3 has 14 amino acids. Per the germline V gene, CDR1 is SGDLS and CDR2 is YYNGEE. Here the CDR3 DNA reads TGTGCCAGCAGCGTTGATACCCCTCGAGAGACCCAGTACTTC. Its translation is CASSVDTPRETQYF. Variable domain in full (rest from reference TRBV9 and TRBJ2-5): DSGVTQTPKHLITATGQRVTLRCSPRSGDLSVYWYQQSLDQGLQFLIQYYNGEERAKGNILERFSAQQFPDLHSELNLSSLELGDSALYFCASSVDTPRETQYFGPGTRLLVL.

A note on this clone: Distinct nucleotide sequences in the sample also encode this CDR3. V is TRBV9 and J is TRBJ1-2, with no clear D. This CDR3 region has 13 residues. Trimming pared 0 bases from V and 7 bases from J, leaving 10 bases between. Per the germline V gene, CDR1 is SGDLS and CDR2 is YYNGEE. In nucleotides, the CDR3 is TGTGCCAGCAGCGTAGCGGGAACGGGTGGCTACACCTTC. This translates into CASSVAGTGGYTF.

This clone was seen a handful of times. Other DNA sequences in the sample encode the same CDR3. The V and J genes are TRBV5-4 and TRBJ1-1; 11 nucleotides align to TRBD1. V dropped 3 bases and J dropped 3; count of bases not matched to a gene: 1. CDR1 and CDR2 from the germline V gene are SGHNT and YYREEE (reference sequence). The CDR3 sequence is 14 residues long. The CDR3 spells CASSWGQGDTEAFF. The CDR3, as DNA: TGTGCCAGCAGCTGGGGACAGGGGGACACTGAAGCTTTCTTT.

CDR3 sequence reads: CASRNPQGANYGYTF. CDR3 sequence (DNA): TGCGCCAGCCGTAACCCCCAGGGGGCTAACTATGGCTACACCTTC. The rearrangement links TRBV4-1 to TRBJ1-2; TRBD1 aligns across 7 bases. Germline CDR1 is MGHRA and CDR2 is YSYEKL. CDR3 size: 15 residues. Trimming took 8 bases from V and 0 from J; bases not matched to a gene: 9.

The chain couples TRBV28 to TRBJ2-6; weak D call: TRBD1 (5 bases). Between the trimmed V and J ends, which lost 6 bases and 4 bases, there was a span of 22 bases. Germline CDR1 and CDR2: MDHEN and SYDVKM. This CDR3 has 18 amino acids. This CDR3 is CASSSILRQFGGANVLTF. Here the CDR3 DNA reads TGTGCCAGCAGCTCTATCCTACGACAGTTTGGCGGGGCCAACGTCCTGACTTTC.

This clone was observed once. V and J are TRBV7-8 and TRBJ2-2; D is perhaps TRBD2 (5 bases). Germline V gene sequence: CDR1 SGHVS, CDR2 FQNEAQ. V lost 5 bases to trimming and J lost 0 bases, with 13 bases between them. CDR3 length: 16 residues. DNA of the CDR3: TGTGCCAGCAGCCCATCGGCCGGGGCGAACACCGGGGAGCTGTTTTTT. Its protein product is CASSPSAGANTGELFF.

The rearrangement links TRBV27 to TRBJ2-3; unclear D gene. The germline CDR1 and CDR2 sequences are MNHEY and SMNVEV (reference sequence). The CDR3 contains 13 residues. Trimming cost V 1 base and J 6 bases, with 8 bases left between them. The CDR3 coding sequence is TGTGCCAGCAGTTTATTAGGGTCCGATACGCAGTATTTT. Protein: CASSLLGSDTQYF.

This chain connects TRBV18 to TRBJ1-3; D call uncertain. CDR1 is KGHSH and CDR2 is LQKENI in the germline V gene. Trimming shortened V by 1 base and J by 2 bases, and 9 bases separated the two germline ends. This CDR3 region has 15 residues. CDR3 in amino acids: CASSPQGGPGNTIYF. CDR3 nucleotides: TGTGCCAGCTCACCACAGGGCGGGCCTGGAAACACCATATATTTT.